This TCR beta chain was sequenced for a study of cytomegalovirus exposure and HLA in healthy donors. Broader study findings: Apart from CMV serostatus, no immune exposure information was available.

Turning to this clone: As yet, its antigen is unknown.

A multiplex PCR was run with 60 Vbeta primers and 13 Jbeta primers. Sequencing used immunoSEQ multiplex PCR; TCRdb keeps in-frame clones, though not all of them. The sample gives around 160,000 clones, approximately 80% of which show up once; around 9% is in the top ten. The receptor's source is a male donor in good health and CMV-seropositive. Sequenced sample: PBMCs.

CDR3 sequence reads: CASSWDRALGDTQYF. DNA of the CDR3: TGTGCCAGCAGCTGGGACAGGGCGTTGGGTGATACGCAGTATTTT. This chain connects TRBV5-5 to TRBJ2-3; 9 nucleotides align to TRBD1. Germline-derived CDR1 and CDR2 are SGHKS and YYEKEE (reference sequence). This CDR3 has 15 residues. V shed 3 bases and J 6 bases; nucleotides not matched to a gene: 8.